Listed below are T cell receptor beta chains from one sample, sequenced in a study of T cells after yellow fever vaccination. Via MiXCR, TCRdb re-called the 5' RACE reads, giving one row per CDR3 protein. The sample lists 500,000 to 650,000 distinct CDR3 sequences, around 12% occurring once. The sample consisted of PBMCs, taken on the day of the yellow fever booster vaccination. The receptors were gathered from a man aged 30 to 45 who received the YFV17D yellow fever vaccine. CDR3s include the opening cysteine and the closing phenylalanine or tryptophan. Fields, in order: D gene, J gene, V gene, CDR3 length, clone size, CDR3 protein, CDR3 DNA. The D gene is left open where the match is weak. Size is stated for part of the rows, as once, few or many counts, or as a class when the clone is expanded.

d_call: NA; j_call: TRBJ2-5; v_call: TRBV5-1; cdr3_length: 12; clone_size: NA; cdr3_aa: CASSRSIETQYF; cdr3_nt: TGCGCCAGCAGTCGGTCAATAGAAACCCAGTACTTC
d_call: TRBD1; j_call: TRBJ1-4; v_call: TRBV11-2; cdr3_length: 15; clone_size: once; cdr3_aa: CASSSYRGRRKKLFF; cdr3_nt: TGTGCCAGCAGCTCTTACAGGGGGCGCCGGAAAAAACTGTTTTTT
d_call: NA; j_call: TRBJ2-5; v_call: TRBV27; cdr3_length: 14; clone_size: few; cdr3_aa: CASSLAGAGVTQYF; cdr3_nt: TGTGCCAGCAGTCTCGCGGGGGCTGGGGTGACCCAGTACTTC
d_call: TRBD2; j_call: TRBJ2-3; v_call: TRBV27; cdr3_length: 12; clone_size: many; cdr3_aa: CASVSGGVTQYF; cdr3_nt: TGTGCCAGCGTAAGCGGGGGGGTCACGCAGTATTTT
d_call: TRBD2; j_call: TRBJ2-3; v_call: TRBV14; cdr3_length: 17; clone_size: NA; cdr3_aa: CASSQQLAGEGRDTQYF; cdr3_nt: TGTGCCAGCAGCCAACAGCTAGCGGGAGAGGGAAGGGATACGCAGTATTTT
d_call: NA; j_call: TRBJ2-6; v_call: TRBV20-1; cdr3_length: 15; clone_size: NA; cdr3_aa: CSAIHVRFGANVLTF; cdr3_nt: TGCAGTGCCATACACGTGAGGTTTGGGGCCAACGTCCTGACTTTC
d_call: TRBD2; j_call: TRBJ2-1; v_call: TRBV3-1; cdr3_length: 15; clone_size: NA; cdr3_aa: CASSQTSGSKDEQFF; cdr3_nt: TGTGCCAGCAGCCAGACTAGCGGGAGCAAGGATGAGCAGTTCTTC
d_call: NA; j_call: TRBJ2-2; v_call: TRBV2; cdr3_length: 15; clone_size: NA; cdr3_aa: CASSPGQLLSGELFF; cdr3_nt: TGTGCCAGCAGTCCGGGACAACTTTTGAGCGGGGAGCTGTTTTTT
d_call: TRBD2; j_call: TRBJ2-7; v_call: TRBV18; cdr3_length: 16; clone_size: few; cdr3_aa: CASSPAGLAGKNEQYF; cdr3_nt: TGTGCCAGCTCGCCTGCCGGACTAGCGGGAAAAAACGAGCAGTACTTC
d_call: NA; j_call: TRBJ2-3; v_call: TRBV11-2; cdr3_length: 15; clone_size: NA; cdr3_aa: CASSLWAAGTDTQYF; cdr3_nt: TGTGCCAGCAGCTTATGGGCGGCCGGCACAGATACGCAGTATTTT
d_call: TRBD1; j_call: TRBJ1-5; v_call: TRBV19; cdr3_length: 15; clone_size: few; cdr3_aa: CASTPPGPGGQPQHF; cdr3_nt: TGTGCCAGTACCCCACCGGGCCCAGGGGGCCAGCCCCAGCATTTT
d_call: TRBD1; j_call: TRBJ2-6; v_call: TRBV11-1; cdr3_length: 20; clone_size: once; cdr3_aa: CASSYPLSGGLSSGANVLTF; cdr3_nt: TGTGCCAGCAGCTACCCCCTATCAGGGGGCTTAAGCTCTGGGGCCAACGTCCTGACTTTC
d_call: NA; j_call: TRBJ2-1; v_call: TRBV3-1; cdr3_length: 15; clone_size: NA; cdr3_aa: CASSLDVGGYNEQFF; cdr3_nt: TGTGCCAGCAGCCTAGACGTTGGCGGATACAATGAGCAGTTCTTC
d_call: NA; j_call: TRBJ2-3; v_call: TRBV7-9; cdr3_length: 15; clone_size: few; cdr3_aa: CASSSSGVSTDTQYF; cdr3_nt: TGTGCCAGCAGCTCCTCGGGAGTCAGCACAGATACGCAGTATTTT
d_call: NA; j_call: TRBJ2-4; v_call: TRBV19; cdr3_length: 17; clone_size: few; cdr3_aa: CASSSTASLLAKNIQYF; cdr3_nt: TGTGCCAGTAGTAGCACAGCGTCGTTGTTAGCCAAAAACATTCAGTACTTC
d_call: NA; j_call: TRBJ2-7; v_call: TRBV18; cdr3_length: 13; clone_size: few; cdr3_aa: CASSPAGASEQYF; cdr3_nt: TGTGCCAGCTCACCAGCGGGGGCCTCTGAGCAGTACTTC
d_call: NA; j_call: TRBJ2-3; v_call: TRBV15; cdr3_length: 12; clone_size: NA; cdr3_aa: CATSRVADTQYF; cdr3_nt: TGTGCCACCAGCAGAGTGGCAGATACGCAGTATTTT